The rows below give T cell receptor beta chains drawn from one sample of a study of T cell responses to AZD1222 COVID-19 vaccine. This table comes from immunoSEQ multiplex PCR, and its TCRdb copy is limited to in-frame clones, with some not included. The sample includes 65,000 or so clones, around 84% of them seen just once. The specimen comprised peripheral blood, sampled on day 0 of AZD1222 vaccination. These receptors were obtained from an adult in good health. CDR3s include the opening cysteine and the closing phenylalanine or tryptophan.

cdr3_aa	j_call	v_call
CASSSGGGTKGYTF	TRBJ1-2	TRBV6-5
CASSDGGSKNQETQYF	TRBJ2-5	TRBV5-1
CASSELAGGYNEQFF	TRBJ2-1	TRBV6-1
CASSLRGDQETQYF	TRBJ2-5	TRBV5-5
CASREPGLADNEQFF	TRBJ2-1	TRBV6-5
CASSGNTESPLHF	TRBJ1-6	TRBV6-4
CASRFPGLPTGELFF	TRBJ2-2	TRBV6-5
CASSPPPGGLGDTQYF	TRBJ2-3	TRBV11-2
CASSQSNRVEQYF	TRBJ2-7	TRBV16
CASTHRGAHYEQYF	TRBJ2-7	TRBV14
CASSQGEGAWWETQYF	TRBJ2-5	TRBV4-2
CASNRGLNTEAFF	TRBJ1-1	TRBV6-5
CASSLRDPYGYTF	TRBJ1-2	TRBV27
CASSPPLTTATNEKLFF	TRBJ1-4	TRBV7-9
CASRAPSNQPQHF	TRBJ1-5	TRBV28
CASSLGQSNEKLFF	TRBJ1-4	TRBV5-1
CASRSGGPYEQYF	TRBJ2-7	TRBV28
CASSVDDWQGETQYF	TRBJ2-5	TRBV9
CASSQDLVTGNTIYF	TRBJ1-3	TRBV3-1/TRBV3-2
CASSQGPGVADTQYF	TRBJ2-3	TRBV3-1/TRBV3-2
CASSPQVIADSTQITQYF	TRBJ2-3	TRBV28
CAISEVGQGTDTQYF	TRBJ2-3	TRBV10-3
CASSWGTVSGNTIYF	TRBJ1-3	TRBV5-1
CASSIVPGGAGTDTQYF	TRBJ2-3	TRBV19
CTMGASGNEQFF	TRBJ2-1	TRBV7-9
CASSPDVEGGYTF	TRBJ1-2	TRBV5-1
CASSFPVRGSFGYTF	TRBJ1-2	TRBV28
CASSGEENTEAFF	TRBJ1-1	TRBV6-4
CASTTDRRGGYTF	TRBJ1-2	TRBV2
CASRGQGGNYGYTF	TRBJ1-2	TRBV6-5
CASSTSGAPGGEQFF	TRBJ2-1	TRBV7-3
CASSLGGLEQYF	TRBJ2-7	TRBV11-2
CASTTPARGVDYGYTF	TRBJ1-2	TRBV28
CASSPGRTGGLNLRYTF	TRBJ1-2	TRBV5-4
CASSQDPEDSLGNQPQHF	TRBJ1-5	TRBV4-1
CASTRLGGLYEQYF	TRBJ2-7	TRBV6-5
CASSHSGSNNEQFF	TRBJ2-1	TRBV3-1/TRBV3-2
CASSEAGTVGNTIYF	TRBJ1-3	TRBV2
CASLTGGGGYTF	TRBJ1-2	TRBV2
CASSLMDTDTQYF	TRBJ2-3	TRBV7-3
CASSHDRREYWVQPQHF	TRBJ1-5	TRBV28
CASSQDWGADTEAFF	TRBJ1-1	TRBV4-3
CASSASGTSTGELFF	TRBJ2-2	TRBV9
CASRGQGYQPQHF	TRBJ1-5	TRBV19
CASSYSMGQGRQSNQPQHF	TRBJ1-5	TRBV6-2/TRBV6-3
CASSPYQGSNYGYTF	TRBJ1-2	TRBV7-9
CASSLGQNTEAFF	TRBJ1-1	TRBV18